The count of the clone carrying this T cell receptor (beta chain) is one. Its antigen is not identified. The data derive from a study of cytomegalovirus exposure and HLA in healthy donors. Study in general: The Caucasian-associated ancestry cluster contained 81% of the approximately 410 genotyped donors. Study outcomes and limitations: In an earlier analysis, most TCR beta V segments were productive about 87% or about 30% of the time.

PCR involved 60 Vbeta and 13 Jbeta primers. This table comes from immunoSEQ multiplex PCR, and its TCRdb copy is limited to in-frame clones, with some not included. In the table there are 50,000 to 60,000 clones, approximately 80% of which are singletons. The V gene's germline CDR1 is SGHRS and CDR2 YFSETQ. The CDR3 contains 16 residues. After removal of 4 bases from V and 6 bases from J, the junction contained 15 bases not matched to a gene. Sequencing input: PBMCs. This sequence originates from a female donor in good health and CMV-seronegative. The rearrangement uses TRBV5-1 and TRBJ1-1; 7 nucleotides line up with TRBD1. The CDR3 nucleotides are TGCGCCAGCAGCCGCCTGGACAGGACCTCTTTGGCTGAAGCTTTCTTT. Protein product: CASSRLDRTSLAEAFF.